This T cell receptor (beta chain) is drawn from a study of regulatory T cells in long-lasting Graves disease. General study points: Persistent disease exhibited a predilection for TRBV28, TRBJ1-2 and TRBJ2-5. Compared with new cases, persistent Graves' patients showed reduced TCR diversity.

This clonotype was seen repeatedly, ten times or more. Its antigen is unknown. Library construction for TCR beta used iRepertoire HTBI primers and Arm-PCR of CDR3 regions. TCRdb reprocessed the multiplex PCR reads with MiXCR, giving one entry per CDR3 protein. The table records over 450,000 distinct CDR3 sequences, roughly 21% of them present only once. As to time point: persistent/refractory GD, antithyroid drugs over 5 years with positive TRAb. Following extraction of RNA from PBMCs, that RNA was used to make the TCR library. An endocrinology unit in Xi'an, China, supplied the patients. The CDR3 is 12 residues long. Trimming shortened V by 5 bases and J by 7 bases, and 11 bases separated the two germline ends. The germline V gene has CDR1 LNHDA and CDR2 SQIVND (reference sequence).

This sequence joins TRBV19 and TRBJ2-5; D might be TRBD1 (5 bases). The source is a female donor with Graves disease. The specimen was peripheral blood mononuclear cells (PBMCs), collected when the disease was refractory, from a patient treated with antithyroid drugs. As DNA, the CDR3 is TGTGCCAGTAGTGTCGACCAGGGGACCCAGTACTTC. It specifies CASSVDQGTQYF.